This paragraph reports one T cell receptor beta chain. Original analysis: From reference gene primer amplification, estimates of nucleated cell counts were derived. Repertoires were generated with immunoSEQ multiplex PCR, while TCRdb's copy carries only in-frame clones and drops some. V and J calls and clone size are copied from that table; D and trimming were computed from the DNA. The data contain around 94,000 clones, almost 85% of them singletons. The sample comes from a study of blood T cell repertoires in COVID-19. For the study at large: The United States, Italy and Spain supplied acute and convalescent COVID-19 samples.

The CDR3 extends over 14 amino acids. V shed 9 bases and J 10 bases; nucleotides not matched to a gene: 14. The germline V gene encodes CDR1 MNHNY and CDR2 SVGAGI (reference sequence). Sequencing was done on a sample of peripheral blood. The clonotype was recovered from a man aged 35-49 years with active or convalescent COVID-19. V usage is TRBV6-6 and J usage is TRBJ1-3; 8 positions agree with TRBD1. This chain's CDR3 is CASQGQGAKWTIYF. The CDR3, as DNA: TGTGCCAGTCAAGGCCAGGGGGCGAAATGGACCATATATTTT.